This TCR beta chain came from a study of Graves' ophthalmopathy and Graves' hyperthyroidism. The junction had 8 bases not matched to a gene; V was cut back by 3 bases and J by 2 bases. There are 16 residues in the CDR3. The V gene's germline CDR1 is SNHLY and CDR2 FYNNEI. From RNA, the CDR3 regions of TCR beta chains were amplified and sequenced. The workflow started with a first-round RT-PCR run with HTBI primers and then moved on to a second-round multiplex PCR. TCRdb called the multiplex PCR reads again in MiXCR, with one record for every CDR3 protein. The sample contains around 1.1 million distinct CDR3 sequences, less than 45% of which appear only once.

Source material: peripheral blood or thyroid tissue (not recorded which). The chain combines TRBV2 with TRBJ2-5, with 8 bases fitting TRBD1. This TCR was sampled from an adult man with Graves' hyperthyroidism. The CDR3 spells CASSEGGTGGQETQYF. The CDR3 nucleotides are TGTGCCAGCAGTGAGGGGGGAACAGGGGGACAAGAGACCCAGTACTTC.